The clone carrying this T cell receptor (beta chain) was counted at least ten times. Its antigen is not identified. Germline V gene data show CDR1 as SGHTA and CDR2 as FQGNSA. The V end lost 3 bases, the J end lost 7 bases, and 13 bases lay between the germline ends. This CDR3 comprises 15 residues. MiXCR was run by TCRdb on the reads, yielding one entry per CDR3 protein. The data show 200,000 to 300,000 distinct CDR3 sequences, roughly 12% seen once. The data derive from a study of T cell repertoires in cytomegalovirus infection. Study-level information: Public TCR beta signatures marked donors with CMV infection and the matching HLA. Study-level findings and limits: Identification of carriers of CMV plus the relevant HLA was performed using cumulative public TCR beta family frequency. The study found HLA-C-restricted CMV-specific TCR beta clonotypes dominating the ex vivo response.

Sample: PBMCs. This TCR came from a human donor in good health (CMV status not recorded). Some clones in this sample may be carry-over from other donors' samples. The V call is TRBV7-2, the J call TRBJ1-6; D not resolved. CDR3 DNA sequence: TGTGCCAGCAGCTTGGTGAGGACCAAAAATTCACCCCTCCACTTT. Translating it yields CASSLVRTKNSPLHF.